This TCR beta chain comes out of a study of T cells of healthy individuals. Note on this clonotype: With the library built for alpha chains, this beta chain is off target and its frequency is not meaningful.

One entry per CDR3 protein results from TCRdb running MiXCR on the 5' RACE reads. The sample carries 270 or so distinct CDR3 sequences, over 95% recorded once. The CDR3 length is 13 residues. J lost 2 bases, V lost 7 bases, and 4 bases had no gene match. The germline V gene has CDR1 SQVTM and CDR2 ANQGSEA. The chain has TRBV29-1 and TRBJ1-2; TRBD1 matches at 10 bases. This TCR derives from a female donor in good health. The CDR3 reads CSALTGGNYGYTF. DNA for the CDR3: TGCAGCGCCTTGACAGGGGGCAACTATGGCTACACCTTC.